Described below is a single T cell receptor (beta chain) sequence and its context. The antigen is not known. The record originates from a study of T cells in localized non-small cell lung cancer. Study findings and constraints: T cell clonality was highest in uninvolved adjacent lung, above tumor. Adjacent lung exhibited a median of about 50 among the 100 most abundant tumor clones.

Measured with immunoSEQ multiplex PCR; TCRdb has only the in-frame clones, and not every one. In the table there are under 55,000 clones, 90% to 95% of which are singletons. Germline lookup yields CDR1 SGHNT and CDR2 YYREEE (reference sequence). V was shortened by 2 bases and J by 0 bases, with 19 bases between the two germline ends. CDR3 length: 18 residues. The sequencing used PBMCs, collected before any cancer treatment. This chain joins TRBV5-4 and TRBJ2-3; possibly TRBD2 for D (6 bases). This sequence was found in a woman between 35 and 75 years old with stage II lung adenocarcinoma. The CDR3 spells CASSLVGLPSTSTDTQYF. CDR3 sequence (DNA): TGTGCCAGCAGCTTAGTCGGACTACCCTCGACTAGCACAGATACGCAGTATTTT.